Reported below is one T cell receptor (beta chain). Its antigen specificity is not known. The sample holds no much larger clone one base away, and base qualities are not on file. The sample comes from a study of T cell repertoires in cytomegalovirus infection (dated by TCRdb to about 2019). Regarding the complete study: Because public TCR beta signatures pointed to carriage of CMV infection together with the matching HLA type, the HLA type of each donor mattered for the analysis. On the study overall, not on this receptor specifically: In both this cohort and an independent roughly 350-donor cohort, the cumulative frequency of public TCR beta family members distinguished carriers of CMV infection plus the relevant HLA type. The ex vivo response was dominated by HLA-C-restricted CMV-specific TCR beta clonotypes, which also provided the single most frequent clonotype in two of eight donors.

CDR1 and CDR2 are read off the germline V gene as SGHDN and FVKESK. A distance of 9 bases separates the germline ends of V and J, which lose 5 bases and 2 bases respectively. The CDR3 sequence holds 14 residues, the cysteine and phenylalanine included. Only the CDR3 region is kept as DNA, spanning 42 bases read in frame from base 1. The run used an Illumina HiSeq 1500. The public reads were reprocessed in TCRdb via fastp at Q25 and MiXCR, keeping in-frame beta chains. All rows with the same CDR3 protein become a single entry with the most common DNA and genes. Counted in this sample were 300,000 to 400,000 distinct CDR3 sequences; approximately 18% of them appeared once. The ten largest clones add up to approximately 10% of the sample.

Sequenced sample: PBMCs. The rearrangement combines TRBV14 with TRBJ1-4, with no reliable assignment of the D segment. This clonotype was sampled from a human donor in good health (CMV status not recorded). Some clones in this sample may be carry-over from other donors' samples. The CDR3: CASSVTRTNEKLFF. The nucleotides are TGTGCCAGCAGCGTAACGCGGACTAATGAAAAACTGTTTTTT. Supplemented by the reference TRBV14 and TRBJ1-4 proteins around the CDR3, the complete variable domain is EAGVTQFPSHSVIEKGQTVTLRCDPISGHDNLYWYRRVMGKEIKFLLHFVKESKQDESGMPNNRFLAERTGGTYSTLKVQPAELEDSGVYFCASSVTRTNEKLFFGSGTQLSVL.